This T cell receptor (beta chain) was profiled in a study of blood T cell repertoires in COVID-19. Study-level background: Sources were T cells, B-cell-depleted T cells, or PBMCs; the material itself was cDNA or gDNA.

The germline V gene has CDR1 MDHEN and CDR2 SYDVKM. CDR3 size: 16 residues. Trimming pared 5 bases from V and 1 base from J, leaving 15 bases between. While infection was still active, Seattle patients were enrolled and then followed longitudinally. Per the study methods: Counts of nucleated cells, estimated from reference gene primer amplification, were obtained. TCRdb's copy holds only in-frame clones and misses some; the assay was immunoSEQ multiplex PCR. The V and J calls and the clone size are those of that table, but D and trimming were determined from the DNA. Among about 180,000 clones listed, less than 90% were seen once.

The rearrangement uses TRBV28 and TRBJ2-4; tentatively, D is TRBD2 (6 bases). The clonotype was recovered from a woman in her seventies with COVID-19, enrolled during active disease. The sample taken for sequencing was peripheral blood. The CDR3: CASSGSGFLAKNIQYF. The CDR3 DNA is TGTGCCAGCAGTGGCAGCGGGTTTCTCGCCAAAAACATTCAGTACTTC.